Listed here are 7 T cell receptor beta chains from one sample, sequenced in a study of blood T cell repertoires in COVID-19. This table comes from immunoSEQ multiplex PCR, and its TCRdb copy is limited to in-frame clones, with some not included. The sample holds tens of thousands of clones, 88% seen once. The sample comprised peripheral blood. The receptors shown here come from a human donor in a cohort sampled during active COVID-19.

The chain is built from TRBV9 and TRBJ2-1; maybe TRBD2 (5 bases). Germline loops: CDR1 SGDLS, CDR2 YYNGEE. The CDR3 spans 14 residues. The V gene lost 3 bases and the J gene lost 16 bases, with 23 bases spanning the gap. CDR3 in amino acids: CASSDSIGGDQLFF. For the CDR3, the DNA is TGTGCCAGCAGCGACTCAATAGGAGGAGACCAGCTTTTCTTC.

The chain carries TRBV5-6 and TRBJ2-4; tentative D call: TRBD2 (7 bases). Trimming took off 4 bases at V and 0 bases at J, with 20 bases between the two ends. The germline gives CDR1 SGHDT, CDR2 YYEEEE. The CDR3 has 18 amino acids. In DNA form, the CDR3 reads TGTGCCAGCAGCAGGCGGGGGCCGGGGGATCTAGCCAAAAACATTCAGTACTTC. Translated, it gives CASSRRGPGDLAKNIQYF.

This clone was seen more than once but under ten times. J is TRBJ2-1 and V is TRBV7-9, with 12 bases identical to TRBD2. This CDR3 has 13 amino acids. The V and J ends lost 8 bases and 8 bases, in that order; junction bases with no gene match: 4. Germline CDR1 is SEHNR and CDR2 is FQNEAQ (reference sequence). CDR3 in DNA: TGTGCCAGCCGGACTAGCGGGATTTATGAGCAGTTCTTC. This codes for CASRTSGIYEQFF.

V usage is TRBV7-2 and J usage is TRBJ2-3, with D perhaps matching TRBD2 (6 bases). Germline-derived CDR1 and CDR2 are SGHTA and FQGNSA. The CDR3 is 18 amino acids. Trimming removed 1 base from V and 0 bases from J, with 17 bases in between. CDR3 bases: TGTGCCAGCAGCTTAGTAGGCGGGGTAACAACTAGCACAGATACGCAGTATTTT. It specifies CASSLVGGVTTSTDTQYF.

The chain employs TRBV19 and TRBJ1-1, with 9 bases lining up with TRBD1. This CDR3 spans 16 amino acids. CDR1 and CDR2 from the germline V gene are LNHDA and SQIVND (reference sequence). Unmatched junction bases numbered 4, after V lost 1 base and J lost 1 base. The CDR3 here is CASSIGGGQGNTEAFF. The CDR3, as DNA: TGTGCCAGTAGTATAGGTGGGGGACAGGGGAACACTGAAGCTTTCTTT.

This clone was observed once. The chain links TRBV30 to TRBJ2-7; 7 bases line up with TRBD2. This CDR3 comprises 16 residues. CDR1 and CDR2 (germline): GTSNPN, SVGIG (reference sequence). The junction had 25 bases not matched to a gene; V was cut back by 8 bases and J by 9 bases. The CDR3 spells CARRPVGQTSSLAQYF. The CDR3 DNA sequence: TGTGCCCGGCGCCCCGTGGGGCAGACTAGCAGCCTCGCGCAGTACTTC. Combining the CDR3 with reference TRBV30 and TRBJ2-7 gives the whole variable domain SQTIHQWPATLVQPVGSPLSLECTVEGTSNPNLYWYRQAAGRGLQLLFYSVGIGQISSEVPQNLSASRPQDRQFILSSKKLLLSDSGFYLCARRPVGQTSSLAQYFGPGTRLTVT.

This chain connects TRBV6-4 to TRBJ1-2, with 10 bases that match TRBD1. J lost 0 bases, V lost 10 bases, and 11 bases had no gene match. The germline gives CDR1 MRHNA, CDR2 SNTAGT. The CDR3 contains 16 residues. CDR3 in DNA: TGTGCCAACACCCGGGACAGGGGCAGAGCTAACTATGGCTACACCTTC. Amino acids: CANTRDRGRANYGYTF.